The entry that follows covers one T cell receptor (beta chain) sequence. This clone appeared once. No antigen is known for it. No much larger clone exists at a distance of one base, and base qualities are not known. The data stem from a study of cytomegalovirus exposure and HLA in healthy donors (dated by TCRdb to the late 2010s). Background on the whole study: An earlier analysis of roughly 500 of the donors reported 250 to 350 Gb of sequence data and around 110 million unique TCR beta sequences from about 179 million T cells. The number of typed donors differed by locus: roughly 620-640 for A, B, C, DRB1 and DQB1; approximately 520 for DQA1; approximately 600 for DPA1; and 400 to 480 for DPB1. Several DR-DQ haplotypes were treated as single units for association and clustering because of strong linkage in the cohort. Every repertoire in the discovery cohort had been generated on one and the same sequencing platform. A later analysis re-analyzed previously published TCR beta repertoires from about 600 donors and added high-resolution HLA genotyping to study TCR occurrence patterns. On average, roughly 240,000 unique TCR beta nucleotide sequences were sequenced per donor among roughly 430 genotyped donors of the cohort, with roughly 18% of those sequences being non-productive. The study aimed to test whether cataloging public T cell receptors could reveal signatures of past pathogen exposure. The T cell repertoires of under 750 subjects were profiled by immunosequencing and related to cytomegalovirus serostatus. An earlier analysis of 450 to 750 of the donors used high-throughput TCR beta sequencing to judge whether each TCR beta V gene segment behaved as functional or pseudogenic. A later genetic analysis took genome-wide SNP genotypes for about 55% of the roughly 670 donors and used that subset as a discovery cohort. Donor age, sex, ethnicity and CMV serostatus were compiled alongside the repertoire data. Of the 398 genotyped donors, 80% to 90% were placed in the genetic ancestry cluster associated with self-reported Caucasian donors. To predict cytomegalovirus infection status, the study brought together high-throughput TCR immunosequencing, statistical association of individual TCRs with disease status, and machine learning. Around 320 gigabases of sequencing data and approximately 80 million unique TCR sequences were included in an early release covering roughly 600 HLA-typed donors. In addition to the first cohort of several hundred subjects, a separate validation cohort of 120 different subjects was used. The later analysis used no new phenotypic data to find candidate immune exposures, relying instead on TCR beta sequences and their occurrence across donors. Class I and class II HLA loci were covered by the typing at four-digit resolution. General conclusions and limits of the study: In a later analysis, 16,951 TCR beta sequences were associated with specific HLA alleles at a false discovery rate of 0.05. The presence/absence analyses assumed that sequencing depth was roughly uniform across donors, and that assumption may not be true. A total of 150 to 200 TCR beta chains were listed by the study as associated with cytomegalovirus. A further reported finding was that TCR beta sequences accurately predicted the HLA-A and HLA-B alleles for most subjects in the first cohort. Correlated functional status among segregating V segments might reflect linkage disequilibrium, but an unknown experimental factor could not be ruled out. In a later genetic analysis, fewer N-insertions in productive TCRs were reported among donors in an Asian-associated ancestry cluster than the approximately 630-donor mean. Some IMGT-functional V segments, including TRBV6-2 and TRBV6-3, could not be distinguished by the 87-base-pair reads and were therefore excluded. Because counts were too low, 15 to 20 rarely observed V segments, including chromosome 9 orphons, were excluded from the earlier analysis of roughly 580 of the donors. While some public TCRs were present in many individuals, most TCR sequences turned up only very rarely across donors. The authors suggested that the approach could potentially be extended to other disease states and immunological phenotypes. HLA typing was unavailable for some donors at each locus, so association tests used only the typed subset. This cohort had only TCR beta chains sequenced, and the lack of alpha or paired-chain data limited which features could be detected. In an earlier analysis of 587 of the donors, most TCR beta V segments appeared in productive rearrangements about 90% or about 30% of the time, broadly matching IMGT annotations. According to a later analysis, most CMV-associated TCR beta chains appeared to be HLA-restricted, and the HLA associations seemed to be driven largely by CMV exposure. A few of the identified cytomegalovirus-associated TCR beta chains were confirmed in vitro to be specific for cytomegalovirus antigens. A later analysis found that TCR association rates varied across HLA loci, with DRB1 alleles showing the most associated TCRs and HLA-C alleles the fewest. The only immune exposure information available for the cohort was CMV serostatus. A later analysis found that HLA-associated TCR beta chains were more clonally expanded and had lower generation probabilities than equally common non-associated chains. V-gene and J-gene trimming of TCR beta chains was associated with a missense DCLRE1C variant in a later genetic analysis, and the association was replicated in an independent cohort. Assigning TCR associations to individual alleles was difficult when HLA alleles, especially DR and DQ, strongly co-occurred. A cluster of highly shared sequence variants was judged likely to represent a technical artifact of the sequencing pipeline. The classifier was reported to diagnose cytomegalovirus status with high specificity and sensitivity in both the original cohort and the validation cohort. In a later analysis, several top co-occurrence clusters were reported to appear linked to parvovirus B19, influenza, CMV and Epstein-Barr virus.

The trim is 4 bases for V and 2 bases for J, with a gap of 13 bases between the germline ends. The CDR3, from cysteine to phenylalanine, totals 15 residues. The kept DNA is CDR3 alone, 45 bases in frame from the first base. The germline V gene encodes CDR1 SGHNT and CDR2 YYREEE (reference sequence). Library method: the immunoSEQ multiplex PCR assay. The multiplex PCR relied on a mix of 60 forward primers for TCR Vbeta segments and 13 reverse primers for TCR Jbeta segments. The CDR3 region of rearranged TCR beta genes was amplified from genomic DNA with a multiplex PCR assay. The Illumina HiSeq System was used to sequence the amplified TCR beta libraries as 87-base-pair reads. As for the authors' bioinformatics: A later analysis counted some 74 million unique TCR beta chains across the 700 or so repertoires, and about 10 million of these chains were shared by at least two donors. Raw reads were error-corrected and collapsed into unique sequences with a nearest-neighbor algorithm that merged closely related sequences to remove PCR and sequencing errors. To assign V, D and J gene segments, CDR3 sequences were aligned to IMGT reference sequences. Each retained sequence needed at least a six-nucleotide match to both a V gene segment and a J gene segment. A rearrangement counted as productive if the CDR3 had no stop codons and remained in frame with V and J, and every other rearrangement counted as non-productive. CDR3 was defined by IMGT convention, running from the second conserved V-encoded cysteine to the conserved J-encoded phenylalanine. Sequences without an unambiguous match to a single V gene segment were excluded from the earlier analysis of 450 to 650 of the donors. An earlier analysis of 587 of the donors called V segments functional above 56.7% productive rearrangements and segregating when the between-donor standard deviation exceeded 5%. A statistical classification framework was built to diagnose cytomegalovirus status from the catalog of TCR beta chain sequences. In a later analysis, TCR nucleotide sequences were compared against IMGT/GENE-DB human TR gene sequences so that V and J genes could be assigned. The TCRdist pipeline was used in a later analysis to assign CDR3 sequences and most-parsimonious VDJ recombination scenarios. In a later analysis, each TCR beta chain was defined by its CDR3 amino acid sequence together with its V-gene family, and reads lacking a unique V-gene family were excluded. To address suspected cross-contamination and a sequencing artifact, a later analysis removed some 620 highly shared, low-generation-probability nucleotide sequences. In a later analysis, a clonal expansion index for each public chain was calculated from normalized within-repertoire ranks of inferred template counts. In a later analysis, generation probabilities were computed with a VDJ recombination model fitted to out-of-frame rearrangements, and the resulting probabilities were checked against IGoR. A later analysis scored TCR-TCR, TCR-HLA and TCR-CMV co-occurrence with hypergeometric tests, applying a repertoire-size bias correction to TCR pairs. A later analysis estimated false discovery rates by permuting HLA or CMV assignments 20 times. In a later analysis, co-occurring TCRs were grouped using DBSCAN, and TCRdist sequence similarity was added for clustering within HLA-allele-positive subsets. For co-occurrence clustering, repertoires with fewer than 30,000 or more than 120,000 public chains were excluded, along with four or five repertoires with anomalous nucleotide sharing. What TCRdb holds here is the immuneACCESS table cut down to in-frame rearrangements. Part of the clones is not present; checked against another copy, under half of the missing clones reflect an unresolved V gene, and the others are unexplained. The D gene and trimming were derived from the DNA, and the V and J assignments and clone size from that table. In this sample the table shows about 170,000 clones, roughly 80% of which occur a single time. Of the sample, almost 7% is held by the ten largest clones.

The cohort comprised 710 or so healthy bone marrow donors. At the time of sampling, all cohort members were nominally healthy, though unrecorded immune exposures were likely present. The donor was CMV seropositive and was included in the group of approximately 310 seropositive cohort members. Each donor provided a peripheral blood sample, and peripheral blood mononuclear cells were used for TCR beta sequencing. The Qiagen DNeasy Blood Extraction Kit was used to extract genomic DNA from the blood cell samples. The chain is made from TRBV5-4 and TRBJ2-1; perhaps TRBD1 is the D gene, with 6 bases matching. The specimen was PBMCs. The receptor was isolated from a man aged 25 to 40 in good health and CMV-seropositive. The CDR3 protein: CASSGGGITYNEQFF. The DNA sequence is given as TGTGCCAGCAGCGGGGGCGGTATCACCTACAATGAGCAGTTCTTC. Joined to the reference TRBV5-4 and TRBJ2-1 proteins, this CDR3 gives the full variable domain: ETGVTQSPTHLIKTRGQQVTLRCSSQSGHNTVSWYQQALGQGPQFIFQYYREEENGRGNFPPRFSGLQFPNYSSELNVNALELDDSALYLCASSGGGITYNEQFFGPGTRLTVL.